This TCR beta chain was recovered during a study of CXCR3-negative and CXCR3-positive naive CD8 T cells. Overall study results and limits: In cryopreserved cells, CXCR3 expression partially decreased, and fresh PBMCs were used in most assays. Naive subsets showed comparable surface CD5, and TCR interaction strength was also inferred from TRB CDR3 physicochemistry. More hydrophobic TRB CDR3s were found in CXCR3-positive naive cells than in CXCR3-negative naive cells.

Comments on this clonotype: The antigen is undetermined.

Sorts that each held roughly 300,000 cells were run in triplicate for every CD8+ T cell subset. In germline, CDR1 is LGHNA, CDR2 YNFKEQ. The CDR3 contains 15 residues. It was by 5' RACE with UMI labels that the TRB cDNA libraries were prepared. Each CDR3 protein gets one entry in TCRdb, which reprocessed the 5' RACE reads and gives no DNA. The sample totals about 51,000 distinct CDR3 sequences. The sequenced sample was naive CXCR3+ CD8+ T cells from blood. The subset was: CD45RO-CCR7+CD27+CD95- naive CD8+ T cells expressing CXCR3 (TNR3+). This receptor was taken from a human donor in good health. Some clones in this sample may be carry-over from other donors' samples. The gene calls are TRBV4-2 and TRBJ1-1; as DNA is missing, the TRBD1 call by TCRdb cannot be tested. CDR3 in amino acids: CASSAPGQGLSKAFF.